This T cell receptor (beta chain) was captured in a study of T-cell memory formation after mild COVID-19. TCRdb reprocessed the 5' RACE reads via MiXCR and lists one record per CDR3 protein. The data contain about 400,000 distinct CDR3 sequences, 18% of them seen just once; the ten biggest clones take up roughly 21%. Study-wide results and limits: Of the contracting clones, CD4+ ones lay mainly in CM and EM, and CD8+ ones in EMRA.

This clonotype has only a few counts. What it recognizes is unknown. The sample comprised PBMCs or a T cell subset sorted from them (not recorded which). This clonotype was obtained from a young man who had mild COVID-19 (a few samples of this study predate the infection). Cell type and time point are not known.

The CDR3 nucleotides are TGCGCCAGCAGCTGGACAGGGGCGTCGAACACTGAAGCTTTCTTT. Translating gives CASSWTGASNTEAFF. The chain recombines TRBV5-1 with TRBJ1-1; 9 bases are a match to TRBD1. The CDR3 runs 15 residues. Trimming at V came to 3 bases and at J to 1 base, leaving 4 bases not matched to a gene. The germline V gene encodes CDR1 SGHRS and CDR2 YFSETQ. The complete variable domain, with remaining parts taken from reference TRBV5-1 and TRBJ1-1, reads KAGVTQTPRYLIKTRGQQVTLSCSPISGHRSVSWYQQTPGQGLQFLFEYFSETQRNKGNFPGRFSGRQFSNSRSEMNVSTLELGDSALYLCASSWTGASNTEAFFGQGTRLTVV.